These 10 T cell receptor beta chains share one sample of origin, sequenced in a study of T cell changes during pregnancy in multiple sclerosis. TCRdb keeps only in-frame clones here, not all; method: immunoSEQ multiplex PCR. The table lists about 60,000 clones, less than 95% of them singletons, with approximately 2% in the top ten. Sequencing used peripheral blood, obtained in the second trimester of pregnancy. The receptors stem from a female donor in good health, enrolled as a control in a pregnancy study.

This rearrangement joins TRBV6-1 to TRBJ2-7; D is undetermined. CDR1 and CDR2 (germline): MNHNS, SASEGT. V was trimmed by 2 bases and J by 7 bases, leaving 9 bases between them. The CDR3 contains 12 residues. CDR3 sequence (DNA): TGTGCCAGCAGTGAACTCCCTCGGGAGCAGTACTTC. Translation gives CASSELPREQYF.

In nucleotides, the CDR3 is TGTGCCAGCAGCCATGGACAGGCCTCCTACGAGCAGTACTTC. This gives the protein CASSHGQASYEQYF. V usage is TRBV7-9 and J usage is TRBJ2-7; 7 nucleotides align to TRBD1. The V gene end was trimmed by 5 bases and the J gene end by 0 bases; junction bases not matched to a gene: 4. This CDR3 has 14 amino acids. CDR1 is SEHNR, CDR2 FQNEAQ, per germline (reference sequence).

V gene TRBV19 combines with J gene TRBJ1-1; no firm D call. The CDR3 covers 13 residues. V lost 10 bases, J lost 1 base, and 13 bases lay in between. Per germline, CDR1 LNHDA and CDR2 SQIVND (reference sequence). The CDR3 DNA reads TGTGCCATCCGAGCCCCGCCGAACACTGAAGCTTTCTTT. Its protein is CAIRAPPNTEAFF.

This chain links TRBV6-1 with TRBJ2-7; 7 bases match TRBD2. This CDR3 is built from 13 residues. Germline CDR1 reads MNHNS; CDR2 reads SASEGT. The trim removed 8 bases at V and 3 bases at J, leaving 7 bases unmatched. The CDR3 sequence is CASLASGHYEQYF. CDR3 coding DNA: TGTGCCAGCCTGGCTAGCGGACACTACGAGCAGTACTTC.

DNA for the CDR3: TGTGCCAGCAGACTCGCCCGGACAGACACTGAAGCTTTCTTT. Encoded protein: CASRLARTDTEAFF. The chain carries TRBV7-6 and TRBJ1-1, with a possible D match to TRBD1 (6 bases). This CDR3 region has 14 residues. Germline-derived CDR1 and CDR2 are SGHVS and FNYEAQ. The V end was cut by 6 bases, the J end by 3 bases, with 14 bases between. The whole variable domain, filled in from reference TRBV7-6 and TRBJ1-1, reads GAGVSQSPRYKVTKRGQDVALRCDPISGHVSLYWYRQALGQGPEFLTYFNYEAQQDKSGLPNDRFSAERPEGSISTLTIQRTEQRDSAMYRCASRLARTDTEAFFGQGTRLTVV.

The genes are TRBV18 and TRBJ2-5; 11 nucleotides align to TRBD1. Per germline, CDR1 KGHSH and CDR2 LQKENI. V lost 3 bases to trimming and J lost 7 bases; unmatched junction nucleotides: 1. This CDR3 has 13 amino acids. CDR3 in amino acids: CASSPGQGATQYF. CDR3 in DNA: TGTGCCAGCTCACCCGGACAGGGGGCGACCCAGTACTTC.

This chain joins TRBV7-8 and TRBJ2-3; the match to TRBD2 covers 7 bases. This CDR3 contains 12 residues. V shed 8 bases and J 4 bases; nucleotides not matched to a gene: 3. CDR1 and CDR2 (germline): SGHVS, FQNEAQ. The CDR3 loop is CASPGGPDTQYF. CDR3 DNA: TGTGCCAGCCCGGGGGGTCCAGATACGCAGTATTTT.

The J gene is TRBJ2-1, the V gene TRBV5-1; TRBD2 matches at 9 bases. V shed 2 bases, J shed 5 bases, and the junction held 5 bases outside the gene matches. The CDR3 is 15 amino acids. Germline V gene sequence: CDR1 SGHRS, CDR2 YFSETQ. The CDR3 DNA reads TGCGCCAGCAGCTTCATAGCGGGGGCAAACAATGAGCAGTTCTTC. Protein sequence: CASSFIAGANNEQFF.

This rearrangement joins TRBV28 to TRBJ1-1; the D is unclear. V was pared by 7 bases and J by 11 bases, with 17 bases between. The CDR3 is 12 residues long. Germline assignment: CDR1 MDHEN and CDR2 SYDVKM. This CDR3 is CASIGQPRLAFF. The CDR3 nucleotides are TGTGCCAGCATTGGGCAACCCCGGCTGGCTTTCTTT.

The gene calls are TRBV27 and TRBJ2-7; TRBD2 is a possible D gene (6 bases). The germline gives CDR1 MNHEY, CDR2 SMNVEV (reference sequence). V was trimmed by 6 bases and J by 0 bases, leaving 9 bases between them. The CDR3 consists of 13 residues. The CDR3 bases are TGTGCCAGCAGGGGGGACTCCTCCTACGAGCAGTACTTC. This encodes CASRGDSSYEQYF.